This T cell receptor (beta chain) was identified in a study of T-cell reconstitution after alpha-beta-depleted transplantation in children. CDR3 length: 16 amino acids. V lost 0 bases and J lost 3; bases outside the gene matches: 5. CDR1 is LGHNA and CDR2 is YNFKEQ in the germline V gene. This clonotype has just a few counts. Its antigen is undetermined. The TCRbeta library incorporated unique molecular identifiers. TCRdb re-called the PCR reads through MiXCR, storing one row per CDR3 protein. The profile shows about a million distinct CDR3 sequences, about 26% of them singletons. Study-wide findings and caveats: Surviving thymic progenitors and recipient T cells were the source of high TCRbeta diversity at day 60 in some patients.

This clonotype was obtained from a boy in the first two years of life who had a stem cell transplant for SCID, so the T cells may come from the graft donor. This material consisted of PBMCs, mostly from graft donor cells, taken 360 days after TCRalphabeta/CD19-depleted stem cell transplant. The rearrangement links TRBV4-2 to TRBJ2-5; 9 bases agree with TRBD1. The CDR3 DNA is TGTGCCAGCAGCCAAGAAACAGGGGGCGCGGAAGAGACCCAGTACTTC. Protein: CASSQETGGAEETQYF.